This TCR beta chain was recorded in a study of identical twins listed by TCRdb under 2016. For context, the study as a whole: To test whether fetal clonotypes persist, this study deep-sequenced TCR alpha and beta repertoires from monozygotic twins, from unrelated adults of various ages, and from cord blood. Replicate twin experiments were performed at different times using different library preparation protocols to rule out contamination.

Libraries came from 5' RACE. The run used an Illumina HiSeq 2000. Template switching introduced a universal primer binding site; the final cDNA contained a unique molecular identifier, enabling accurate counting of TCR cDNA molecules. Specific primers in the conserved constant-segment region were used to synthesize first-strand cDNA for the TCR alpha and beta chains. To control for contamination, every cDNA library was double barcoded, receiving both a SMART-Mk sample barcode and Illumina barcodes. TruSeq adapter sequences and Illumina sample barcodes were added in two successive PCR steps. Sequencing of the TCR alpha and beta cDNA libraries was done on the Illumina HiSeq platform using custom primers. The study's own analysis went as follows. Unique molecular identifiers were extracted from raw reads with MiGEC, and CDR3 positions were determined with MiXCR. For each individual, recombination models were inferred using an EM algorithm with the repgenHMM and IGoR tools. Shared clonotype analysis was performed with the tcR package in R, normalizing sharing by the product of cloneset sizes. To study raw recombination without the effects of thymic and clonal selection, out-of-frame nonproductive sequences were analyzed. Using fastp trimming at Q25 and MiXCR clonotype assembly, TCRdb reanalyzed the public sequencing data and kept in-frame beta chains. Each CDR3 protein gets just one entry, which takes the most common genes and DNA from the rows behind it. TCRdb, not the authors, supplied the V and J calls. A total of hundreds of thousands of distinct CDR3 sequences appear in this sample, roughly 7% of them only once. The ten biggest clones cover 3.6% of the sample.

To note about this clonotype: The clone's antigen remains unknown. Per-base qualities were not stored, and no clone one base away is much larger.

Via the germline V gene (reference sequence), CDR1 is LGHDT and CDR2 YNNKEL. There are 14 amino acids in the CDR3, from cysteine to phenylalanine inclusive. The entry retains the CDR3 DNA only, 42 bases that are in frame from base 1. Trimming costs V 4 bases and J 1 base, and their ends lie 10 bases apart. General findings and caveats noted by the study authors: Compared with coincidental sharing between unrelated individuals, out-of-frame TCR alpha sequences shared between twins had an excess of sequences with low generation probability. Excess twin sharing in beta out-of-frame sequences was weaker because fewer shared sequences lowered the signal-to-noise ratio. Out-of-frame TCR alpha sharing in monozygotic twins was systematically underestimated by recombination models, whereas sharing between unrelated individuals was in agreement with the recombination models. Conclusions relied on cross-sectional statistical analysis, since the same donors could not be followed over many years. Abundant cord blood beta clonotypes had fewer insertions, young adult naive repertoires showed a similar but weaker trend, and memory repertoires showed no such trend. Invariant T cells such as MAIT and iNKT could partly confound zero-insertion analyses, though diverse VJ usage argued against this for most clonotypes.

Only healthy Caucasian donors were included. Three pairs of female monozygotic twins, all aged roughly 18 to 30 years, made up the twin cohort. Miltenyi CD45RO+ enrichment and human naive T-cell isolation kits were used to isolate memory (CD45RO+) and naive T cells from PBMC. The same data also contributed to another study, on yellow fever vaccine responses in identical twins. Per the second study: According to the authors, the vaccine-induced T cell response in identical twins seemed to be partly convergent and partly specific to each individual. In identical twins, the study followed T cell clones that responded to the vaccine with precision.

The clonotype comes from a woman aged 18 to 35 in good health. Input material: memory (CD45RO+) T cells sorted from blood. Read against the paper, the sample's cell subset or site label means: CD45RO+ enriched T cells. The rearranged chain carries TRBV3-1 and TRBJ1-1; the D segment cannot be called with confidence. The nucleotides are TGTGCCAGCAGCCTCCGGGCCGCGAACACTGAAGCTTTCTTT. Translated, this gives CASSLRAANTEAFF.